The 20 T cell receptor beta chains reported below all come from one sample, sequenced in a study of OX40 agonist ivuxolimab in advanced cancers. TCRdb's table, derived via immunoSEQ multiplex PCR, lists solely in-frame clones and lacks some. The profile covers about 110,000 clones, with 85% to 95% appearing a single time and 1% to 1.5% taken by the ten largest. Sample: CD4+ or CD8+ T cells sorted from blood, taken in a trial of the OX40 agonist ivuxolimab. All receptors come from an adult with an advanced solid tumor such as melanoma, head and neck, liver or kidney cancer.

V is TRBV13 and J is TRBJ2-7, with 8 bases matching TRBD2. The CDR3 consists of 15 residues. Per the germline V gene, CDR1 is PRHDT and CDR2 is FYEKMQ (reference sequence). The V gene end was trimmed by 5 bases and the J gene end by 2 bases; junction bases not matched to a gene: 8. The CDR3 DNA is TGTGCCAGCAGCGGGACCGGGACTAGTACCTACGAGCAGTACTTC. Translated: CASSGTGTSTYEQYF.

This chain connects TRBV14 to TRBJ2-7, with unresolved D. Trimming removed 3 bases at V and 3 bases at J, with 9 bases between. Germline V gives CDR1 SGHDN, CDR2 FVKESK. The CDR3 has 13 residues. The CDR3 DNA reads as TGTGCCAGCAGCCATTCTCAACGCTACGAGCAGTACTTC. Protein product: CASSHSQRYEQYF.

V is TRBV11-2 and J is TRBJ2-5; D ambiguous. Trimming shortened V by 0 bases and J by 7 bases, and 9 bases separated the two germline ends. This CDR3 has 13 residues. In germline, CDR1 is SGHAT, CDR2 FQNNGV. The CDR3 reads CASSLEKSGTQYF. As DNA, the CDR3 is TGTGCCAGCAGCTTAGAAAAGTCTGGGACCCAGTACTTC.

The rearrangement uses TRBV2 and TRBJ1-2; D might be TRBD1 (5 bases). The CDR3 is 14 residues long. Germline CDR1 is SNHLY and CDR2 is FYNNEI. V gave up 4 bases and J gave up 6 bases, with 15 bases separating them. In DNA, the CDR3 is TGTGCCAGCAGTGCTCGTCAGGGAAGGAATGGCTACACCTTC. This encodes CASSARQGRNGYTF.

The chain couples TRBV28 to TRBJ2-7, with D possibly matching TRBD1 (8 bases). The CDR3 length is 16 residues. Per the germline V gene, CDR1 is MDHEN and CDR2 is SYDVKM. The ends were cut back, 6 bases at V and 6 bases at J, with 24 bases in the middle. CDR3 sequence (DNA): TGTGCCAGCAGGTATTCGACAGGGGAAGCGGGGCGCGAGCAGTACTTC. Its translation: CASRYSTGEAGREQYF.

The gene calls are TRBV2 and TRBJ2-6; D remains ambiguous. The CDR3 consists of 14 residues. V was trimmed by 9 bases and J by 0 bases, leaving 9 bases between them. Germline V gives CDR1 SNHLY, CDR2 FYNNEI. DNA for the CDR3: TGTGCCAGTTACAGAGGCTCTGGGGCCAACGTCCTGACTTTC. The encoded protein is CASYRGSGANVLTF.

V and J are TRBV2 and TRBJ2-1; 7 nucleotides match TRBD1. J lost 0 bases, V lost 4 bases, and 0 bases had no gene match. The CDR3 extends over 14 amino acids. The germline V gene has CDR1 SNHLY and CDR2 FYNNEI. CDR3 in amino acids: CASSGQGSYNEQFF. The CDR3 coding sequence is TGTGCCAGCAGTGGACAGGGCTCCTACAATGAGCAGTTCTTC. The full variable domain, rest sourced from reference TRBV2 and TRBJ2-1, is EPEVTQTPSHQVTQMGQEVILRCVPISNHLYFYWYRQILGQKVEFLVSFYNNEISEKSEIFDDQFSVERPDGSNFTLKIRSTKLEDSAMYFCASSGQGSYNEQFFGPGTRLTVL.

J is TRBJ2-1 and V is TRBV10-1, with TRBD2 identical over 8 bases. The germline CDR1 and CDR2 sequences are WNHNN and SYGVQD (reference sequence). J gave up 10 bases and V 5 bases, and 7 bases lay outside the gene matches. This CDR3 has 13 residues. This CDR3 reads CASSPGLGGEQFF. The CDR3 DNA sequence: TGCGCCAGCAGTCCGGGACTAGGAGGCGAGCAGTTCTTC.

The chain combines TRBV7-9 with TRBJ1-4; D is unclear. This CDR3 is 13 amino acids long. The germline V gene has CDR1 SEHNR and CDR2 FQNEAQ (reference sequence). The V end was cut by 1 base, the J end by 10 bases, with 10 bases between. CDR3 region: CASSLGPTGKLFF. The CDR3 coding sequence is TGTGCCAGCAGCTTAGGACCAACGGGAAAACTGTTTTTT.

The rearrangement links TRBV7-5 to TRBJ2-7; the tabulated D call, TRBD1, remains unverified against the DNA. TRBV7-5 is tagged as a pseudogene. The CDR3 has 14 residues. This CDR3 reads CARRWGGQGYEQYF. In nucleotides, the CDR3 is TGTGCCAGAAGGTGGGGGGGACAGGGCTACGAGCAGTACTTC.

The rearrangement links TRBV7-3 to TRBJ2-3; D call uncertain. Trimming pared 5 bases from V and 1 base from J, leaving 7 bases between. CDR3 length: 13 amino acids. The V gene's germline CDR1 is SGHTA and CDR2 FQGTGA. The CDR3 DNA is TGTGCCAGCAGCCCCCGGGGCACAGATACGCAGTATTTT. This translates into CASSPRGTDTQYF. Based on the CDR3 plus reference TRBV7-3 and TRBJ2-3, the full variable domain is GAGVSQTPSNKVTEKGKYVELRCDPISGHTALYWYRQSLGQGPEFLIYFQGTGAADDSGLPNDRFFAVRPEGSVSTLKIQRTERGDSAVYLCASSPRGTDTQYFGPGTRLTVL.

This clone was seen once. This rearrangement joins TRBV15 to TRBJ2-6; tentatively, D is TRBD2 (6 bases). This CDR3 has 17 residues. Germline V gene sequence: CDR1 LNHNV, CDR2 YYDKDF (reference sequence). Trimming pared 0 bases from V and 6 bases from J, leaving 15 bases between. This CDR3 reads CATSREQSRREANVLTF. The DNA of the CDR3 is TGTGCCACCAGCAGAGAGCAAAGCCGGAGGGAGGCCAACGTCCTGACTTTC.

This rearrangement joins TRBV7-2 to TRBJ2-2; D assignment may be TRBD1 or TRBD2 (5 bases each). V was cut by 1 base and J by 7 bases, with 13 bases left in between. The germline V gene has CDR1 SGHTA and CDR2 FQGNSA. The CDR3 consists of 15 residues. The DNA for the CDR3 is TGTGCCAGCAGCTTAGTATCGGGACGAAGCGGGGAGCTGTTTTTT. Protein: CASSLVSGRSGELFF.

V usage is TRBV29-1 and J usage is TRBJ2-5; 9 nucleotides agree with TRBD2. Germline V CDR1 and CDR2: SQVTM, ANQGSEA. V was pared by 6 bases and J by 5 bases, with 7 bases of the junction left unmatched. The CDR3 is 13 amino acids. CDR3: CSVEREARETQYF. The CDR3 DNA reads as TGCAGCGTAGAGCGGGAGGCCCGGGAGACCCAGTACTTC.

J is TRBJ2-5 and V is TRBV5-6; a weak D match, TRBD1 (5 bases). Trimming stripped 6 bases from V and 5 bases from J, with 8 bases between. This CDR3 has 11 residues. CDR1 and CDR2 (germline): SGHDT, YYEEEE. This CDR3 reads CASTRQETQYF. The CDR3 coding sequence is TGTGCCAGCACCCGACAGGAGACCCAGTACTTC.

This chain's CDR3 is CSARRTYEQYF. The CDR3 DNA reads TGCAGTGCCCGGAGGACCTACGAGCAGTACTTC. The V gene is TRBV20-1, the J gene TRBJ2-5; possibly TRBD2 for D (5 bases). The DNA end lines up better with TRBJ2-7; the J call may be wrong. This CDR3 region has 11 residues. The germline gives CDR1 DFQATT, CDR2 SNEGSKA (reference sequence).

This sequence joins TRBV4-1 and TRBJ2-7; TRBD1 aligns across 9 bases. From germline, CDR1 is MGHRA and CDR2 YSYEKL. Trimming removed 3 bases from V and 2 bases from J; junction bases left unmatched: 5. The CDR3 is 15 residues long. CDR3: CASSHMDRGPYEQYF. Here the CDR3 DNA reads TGCGCCAGCAGCCACATGGACAGGGGACCCTACGAGCAGTACTTC.

The chain has TRBV19 and TRBJ2-2; TRBD2 agrees at 9 bases. The CDR3 is made up of 19 amino acids. V trimming: 3 bases; J trimming: 5 bases; junction bases outside the gene matches: 16. Germline values: CDR1 LNHDA, CDR2 SQIVND (reference sequence). For the CDR3, the DNA is TGTGCCAGTAGTATTTGGAGTAGCGGGAGAAGAATCGGGACCGGGGAGCTGTTTTTT. Residues: CASSIWSSGRRIGTGELFF.

This chain uses TRBV28 with TRBJ2-3; D may be TRBD2 (5 bases). Germline-derived CDR1 and CDR2 are MDHEN and SYDVKM. This CDR3 spans 15 amino acids. Trimming left V 5 bases short and J 3 bases short, with 15 bases between. DNA for the CDR3: TGTGCCAGCAGTCCCGCTAGCCCCAGTACAGATACGCAGTATTTT. Translation gives CASSPASPSTDTQYF.

The chain is built from TRBV7-9 and TRBJ2-7; D not certain. From germline, CDR1 is SEHNR and CDR2 FQNEAQ (reference sequence). The CDR3 runs 12 residues. V was shortened by 5 bases and J by 3 bases, with 8 bases between the two germline ends. The CDR3 sequence is CASSPIYYEQYF. Here the CDR3 DNA reads TGTGCCAGCAGCCCTATTTACTACGAGCAGTACTTC.